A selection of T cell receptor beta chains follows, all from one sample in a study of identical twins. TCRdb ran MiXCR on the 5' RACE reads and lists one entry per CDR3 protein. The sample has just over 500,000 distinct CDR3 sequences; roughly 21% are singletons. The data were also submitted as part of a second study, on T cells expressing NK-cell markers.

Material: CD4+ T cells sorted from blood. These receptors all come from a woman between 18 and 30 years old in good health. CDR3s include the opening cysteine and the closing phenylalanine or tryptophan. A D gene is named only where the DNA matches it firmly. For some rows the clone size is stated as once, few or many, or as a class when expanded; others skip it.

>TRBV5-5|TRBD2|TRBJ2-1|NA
TGTGCCAGCAGCCTAGGACTAGCGAAGTACAATGAGCAGTTCTTC
CASSLGLAKYNEQFF
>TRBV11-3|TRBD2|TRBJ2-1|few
TGTGCCAGCAGCTGGGAGGGTAGTGATTTATACAATGAGCAGTTCTTC
CASSWEGSDLYNEQFF
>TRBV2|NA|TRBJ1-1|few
TGTGCCAGCAGTGAAGCCGCCGGGGGAACGGTTGAAGCTTTCTTT
CASSEAAGGTVEAFF
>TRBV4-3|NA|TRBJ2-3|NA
TGCGCCAGCAGCCAAGATCCTGACGGGAGTGGAGGTACGCAGTATTTT
CASSQDPDGSGGTQYF
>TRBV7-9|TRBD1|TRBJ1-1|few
TGTGCCAGCAGCCTACGGACAGGACGGGACACTGAAGCTTTCTTT
CASSLRTGRDTEAFF
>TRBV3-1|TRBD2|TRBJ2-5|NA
TGTGCCAGCAGCTCCATCCGCCCCCGGGAGGGAGATGAGACCCAGTACTTC
CASSSIRPREGDETQYF
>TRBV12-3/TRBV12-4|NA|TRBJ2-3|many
TGTGCCAGCAGCTTCACAGATACGCAGTATTTT
CASSFTDTQYF
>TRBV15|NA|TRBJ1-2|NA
TGTGCCACCAGCAGAGCAGGGAACTATGGCTACACCTTC
CATSRAGNYGYTF
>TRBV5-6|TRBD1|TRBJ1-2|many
TGTGCCAGCAGCGTTACGGGACAGGGGTTCTATGGCTACACCTTC
CASSVTGQGFYGYTF
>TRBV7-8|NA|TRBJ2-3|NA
TGTGCCAGCAGCAAAGGGACAGATACGCAGTATTTT
CASSKGTDTQYF
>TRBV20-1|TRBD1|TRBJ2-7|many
TGCAGTGCCCCGGGGACAGGGCTCGACGAGCAGTACTTC
CSAPGTGLDEQYF
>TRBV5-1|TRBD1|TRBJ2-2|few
TGCGCCAGCAGCTTGAGAACCGGGACAGAGAACACCGGGGAGCTGTTTTTT
CASSLRTGTENTGELFF
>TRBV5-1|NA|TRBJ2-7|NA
TGCGCCAGCAGTAGCGCCCTCTCCTACGAGCAGTACTTC
CASSSALSYEQYF
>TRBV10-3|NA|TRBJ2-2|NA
TGTGCCATCCGAAGGGGAACCTACACCGGGGAGCTGTTTTTT
CAIRRGTYTGELFF
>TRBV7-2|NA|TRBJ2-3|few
TGTGCCAGCAGCTGGAGGGACTTCCGCACAGATACGCAGTATTTT
CASSWRDFRTDTQYF
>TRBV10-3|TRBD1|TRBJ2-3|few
TGTGCCAGCGCGGGACAGGGGACAGATACGCAGTATTTT
CASAGQGTDTQYF
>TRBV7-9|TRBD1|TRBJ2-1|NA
TGTGCCAGCAGCTATCGGGACAGGGTTACCTACAATGAGCAGTTCTTC
CASSYRDRVTYNEQFF
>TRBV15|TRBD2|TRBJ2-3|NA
TGTGCCACCAGCACGGGGACTAGCGGCCGCACAGATACGCAGTATTTT
CATSTGTSGRTDTQYF
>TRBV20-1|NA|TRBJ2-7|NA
TGCAGTGCTAGAGACGGGAGATTCTCCTACGAGCAGTACTTC
CSARDGRFSYEQYF